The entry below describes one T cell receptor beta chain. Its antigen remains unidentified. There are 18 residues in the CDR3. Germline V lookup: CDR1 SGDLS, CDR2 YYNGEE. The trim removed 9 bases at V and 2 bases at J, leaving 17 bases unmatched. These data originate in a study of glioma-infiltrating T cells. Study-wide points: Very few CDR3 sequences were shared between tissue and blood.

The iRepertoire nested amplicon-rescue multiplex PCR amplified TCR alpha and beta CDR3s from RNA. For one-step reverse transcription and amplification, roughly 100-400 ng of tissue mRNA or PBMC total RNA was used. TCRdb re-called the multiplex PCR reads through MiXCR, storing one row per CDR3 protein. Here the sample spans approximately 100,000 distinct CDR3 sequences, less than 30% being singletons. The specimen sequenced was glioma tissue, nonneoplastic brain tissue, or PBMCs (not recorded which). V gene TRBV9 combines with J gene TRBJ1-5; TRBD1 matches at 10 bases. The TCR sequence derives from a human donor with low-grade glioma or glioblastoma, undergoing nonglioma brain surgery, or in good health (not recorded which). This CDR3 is CAKLIRDRGRECNQPQHF. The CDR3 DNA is TGTGCCAAGCTAATCCGGGACAGGGGCAGGGAGTGCAATCAGCCCCAGCATTTT.